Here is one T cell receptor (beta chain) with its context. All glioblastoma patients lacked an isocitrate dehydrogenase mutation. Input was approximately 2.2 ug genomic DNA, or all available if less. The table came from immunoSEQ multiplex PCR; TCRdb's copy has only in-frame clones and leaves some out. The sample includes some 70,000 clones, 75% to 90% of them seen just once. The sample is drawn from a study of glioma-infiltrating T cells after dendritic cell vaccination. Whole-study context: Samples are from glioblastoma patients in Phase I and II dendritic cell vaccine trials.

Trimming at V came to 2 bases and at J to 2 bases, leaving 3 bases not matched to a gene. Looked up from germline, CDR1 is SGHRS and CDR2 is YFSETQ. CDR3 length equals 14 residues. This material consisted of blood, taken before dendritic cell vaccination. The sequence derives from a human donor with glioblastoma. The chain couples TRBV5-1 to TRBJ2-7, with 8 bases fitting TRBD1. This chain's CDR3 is CASSFWTGTYEQYF. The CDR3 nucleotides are TGCGCCAGCAGCTTCTGGACAGGGACCTACGAGCAGTACTTC.